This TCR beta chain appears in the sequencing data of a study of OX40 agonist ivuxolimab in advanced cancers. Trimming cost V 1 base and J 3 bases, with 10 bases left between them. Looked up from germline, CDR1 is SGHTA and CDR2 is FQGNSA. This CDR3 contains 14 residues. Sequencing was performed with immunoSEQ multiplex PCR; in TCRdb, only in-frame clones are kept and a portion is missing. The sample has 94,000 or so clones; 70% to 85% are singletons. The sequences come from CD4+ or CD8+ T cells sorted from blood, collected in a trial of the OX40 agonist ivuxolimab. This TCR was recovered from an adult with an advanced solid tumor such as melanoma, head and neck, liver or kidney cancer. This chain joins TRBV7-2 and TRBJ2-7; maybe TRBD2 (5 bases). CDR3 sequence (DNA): TGTGCCAGCAGCTTAGAGAACGGACTCTACGAGCAGTACTTC. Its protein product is CASSLENGLYEQYF. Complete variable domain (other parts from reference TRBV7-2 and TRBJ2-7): GAGVSQSPSNKVTEKGKDVELRCDPISGHTALYWYRQSLGQGLEFLIYFQGNSAPDKSGLPSDRFSAERTGGSVSTLTIQRTQQEDSAVYLCASSLENGLYEQYFGPGTRLTVT.